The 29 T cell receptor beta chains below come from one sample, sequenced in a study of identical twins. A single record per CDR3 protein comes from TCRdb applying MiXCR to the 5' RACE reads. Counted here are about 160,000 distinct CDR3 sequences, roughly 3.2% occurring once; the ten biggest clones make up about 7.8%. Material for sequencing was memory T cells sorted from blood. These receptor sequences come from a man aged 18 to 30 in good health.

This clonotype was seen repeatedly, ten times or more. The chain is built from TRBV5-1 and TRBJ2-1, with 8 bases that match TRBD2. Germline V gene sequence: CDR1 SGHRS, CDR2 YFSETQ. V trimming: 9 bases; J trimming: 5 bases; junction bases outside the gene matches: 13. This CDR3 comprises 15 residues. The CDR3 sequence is CATGGPGLGDNEQFF. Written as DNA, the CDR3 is TGCGCCACCGGGGGGCCGGGACTAGGAGACAATGAGCAGTTCTTC.

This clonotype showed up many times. CDR3 region: CASSQGLAGPTGELFF. CDR3 in DNA: TGCGCCAGCAGCCAGGGACTAGCGGGACCCACCGGGGAGCTGTTTTTT. The genes are TRBV4-3 and TRBJ2-2; 13 positions agree with TRBD2. This CDR3 comprises 16 residues. Germline assignment: CDR1 LGHNA and CDR2 YSLEER. The junction had 2 bases not matched to a gene; V was cut back by 3 bases and J by 4 bases.

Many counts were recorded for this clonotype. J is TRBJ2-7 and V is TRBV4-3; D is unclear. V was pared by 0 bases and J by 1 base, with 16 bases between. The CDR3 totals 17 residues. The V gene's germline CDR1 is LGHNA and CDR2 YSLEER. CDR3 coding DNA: TGCGCCAGCAGCCAAGATGTACCGAGCACACAGTCCTACGAGCAGTACTTC. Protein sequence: CASSQDVPSTQSYEQYF.

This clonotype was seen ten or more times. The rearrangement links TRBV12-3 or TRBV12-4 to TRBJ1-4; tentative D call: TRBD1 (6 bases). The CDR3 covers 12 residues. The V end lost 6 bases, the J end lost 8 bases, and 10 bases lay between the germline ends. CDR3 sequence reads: CASRWGREKLFF. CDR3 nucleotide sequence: TGTGCCAGCAGATGGGGGCGGGAAAAACTGTTTTTT.

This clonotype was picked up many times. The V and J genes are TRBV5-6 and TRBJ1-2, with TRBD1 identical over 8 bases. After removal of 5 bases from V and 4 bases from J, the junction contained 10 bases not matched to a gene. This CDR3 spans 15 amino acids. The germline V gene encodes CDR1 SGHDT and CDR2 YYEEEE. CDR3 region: CASSAGAGGTYGYTF. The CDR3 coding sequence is TGTGCCAGCAGTGCAGGGGCAGGGGGCACCTATGGCTACACCTTC. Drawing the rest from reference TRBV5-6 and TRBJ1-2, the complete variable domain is DAGVTQSPTHLIKTRGQQVTLRCSPKSGHDTVSWYQQALGQGPQFIFQYYEEEERQRGNFPDRFSGHQFPNYSSELNVNALLLGDSALYLCASSAGAGGTYGYTFGSGTRLTVV.

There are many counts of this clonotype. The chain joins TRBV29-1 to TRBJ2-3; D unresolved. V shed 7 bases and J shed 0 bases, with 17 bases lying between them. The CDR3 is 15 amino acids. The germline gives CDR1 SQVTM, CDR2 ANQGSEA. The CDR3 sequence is CSADSGRPSTDTQYF. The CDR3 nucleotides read TGCAGCGCAGATTCCGGCAGACCAAGCACAGATACGCAGTATTTT.

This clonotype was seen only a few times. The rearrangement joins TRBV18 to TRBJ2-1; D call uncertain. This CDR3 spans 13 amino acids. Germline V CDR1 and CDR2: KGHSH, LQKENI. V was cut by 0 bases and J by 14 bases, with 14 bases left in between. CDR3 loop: CASSPPSLGDEFF. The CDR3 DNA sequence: TGTGCCAGCTCACCACCGAGTCTCGGCGATGAGTTCTTC.

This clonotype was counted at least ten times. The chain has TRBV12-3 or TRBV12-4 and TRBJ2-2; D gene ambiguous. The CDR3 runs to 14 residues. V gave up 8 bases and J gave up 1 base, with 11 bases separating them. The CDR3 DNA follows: TGTGCCAGCCATTCTAACTGGAACACCGGGGAGCTGTTTTTT. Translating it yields CASHSNWNTGELFF.

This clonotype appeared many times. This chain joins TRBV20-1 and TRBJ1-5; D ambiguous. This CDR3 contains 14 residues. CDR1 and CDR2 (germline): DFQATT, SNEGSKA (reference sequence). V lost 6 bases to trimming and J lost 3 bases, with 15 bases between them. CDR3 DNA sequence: TGCAGTGCATCCCGGGTTTGGGACAATCAGCCCCAGCATTTT. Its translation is CSASRVWDNQPQHF.

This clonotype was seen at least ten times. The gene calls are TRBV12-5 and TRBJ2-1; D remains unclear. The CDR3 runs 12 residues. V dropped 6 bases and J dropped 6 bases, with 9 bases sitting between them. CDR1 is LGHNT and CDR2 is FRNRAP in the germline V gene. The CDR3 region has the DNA TGTGCTAGTGGCTCCATCGGCAATGAGCAGTTCTTC. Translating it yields CASGSIGNEQFF.

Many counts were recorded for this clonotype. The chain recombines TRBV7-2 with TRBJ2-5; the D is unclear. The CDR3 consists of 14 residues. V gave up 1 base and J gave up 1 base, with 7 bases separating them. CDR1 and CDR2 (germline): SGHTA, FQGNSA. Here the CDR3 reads CASSLDASQETQYF. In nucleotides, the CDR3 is TGTGCCAGCAGCTTAGATGCCAGCCAAGAGACCCAGTACTTC. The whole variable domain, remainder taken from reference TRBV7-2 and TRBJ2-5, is GAGVSQSPSNKVTEKGKDVELRCDPISGHTALYWYRQSLGQGLEFLIYFQGNSAPDKSGLPSDRFSAERTGGSVSTLTIQRTQQEDSAVYLCASSLDASQETQYFGPGTRLLVL.

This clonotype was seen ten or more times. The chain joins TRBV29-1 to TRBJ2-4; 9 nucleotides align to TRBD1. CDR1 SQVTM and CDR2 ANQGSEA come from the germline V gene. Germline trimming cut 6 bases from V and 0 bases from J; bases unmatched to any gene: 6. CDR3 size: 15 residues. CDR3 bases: TGCAGCGTAGCGGACAGGGGCCAAGCCAAAAACATTCAGTACTTC. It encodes CSVADRGQAKNIQYF.

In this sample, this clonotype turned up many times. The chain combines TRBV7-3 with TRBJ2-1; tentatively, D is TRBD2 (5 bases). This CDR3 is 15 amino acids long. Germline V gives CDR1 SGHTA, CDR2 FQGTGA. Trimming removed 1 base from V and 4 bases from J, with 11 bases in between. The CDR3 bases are TGTGCCAGCAGCTTAAGTAGCGTGAGATACAATGAGCAGTTCTTC. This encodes CASSLSSVRYNEQFF.

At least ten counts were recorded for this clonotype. DNA for the CDR3: TGTGCCAGCAGCTTGTGGCAGGGTAACCAGCCCCAGCATTTT. This gives the protein CASSLWQGNQPQHF. This chain connects TRBV5-6 to TRBJ1-5; a possible D gene is TRBD1 (5 bases). CDR3 length: 14 residues. V was pared by 1 base and J by 7 bases, with 12 bases between. From germline, CDR1 is SGHDT and CDR2 YYEEEE.

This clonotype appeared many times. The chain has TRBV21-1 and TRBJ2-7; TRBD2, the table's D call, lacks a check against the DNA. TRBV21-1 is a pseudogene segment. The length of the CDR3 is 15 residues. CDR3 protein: CASKGSGGFSYEQYF. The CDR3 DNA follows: TGTGCCAGCAAAGGTAGCGGGGGGTTCTCTTACGAGCAGTACTTC.

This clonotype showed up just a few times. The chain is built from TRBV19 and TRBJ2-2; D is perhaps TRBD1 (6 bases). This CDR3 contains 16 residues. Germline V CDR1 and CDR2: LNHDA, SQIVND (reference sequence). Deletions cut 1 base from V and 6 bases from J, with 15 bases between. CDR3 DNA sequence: TGTGCCAGTAGTATAGCCACATCGAGGACAGCCGGGGAGCTGTTTTTT. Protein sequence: CASSIATSRTAGELFF.

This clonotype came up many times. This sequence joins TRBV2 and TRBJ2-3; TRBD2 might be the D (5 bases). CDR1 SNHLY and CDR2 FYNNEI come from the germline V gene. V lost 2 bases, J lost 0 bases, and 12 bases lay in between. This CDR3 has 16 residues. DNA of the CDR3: TGTGCCAGCAGTGAACAATCGGGGTATAGCACAGATACGCAGTATTTT. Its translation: CASSEQSGYSTDTQYF. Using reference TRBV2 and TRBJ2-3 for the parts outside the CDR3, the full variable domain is EPEVTQTPSHQVTQMGQEVILRCVPISNHLYFYWYRQILGQKVEFLVSFYNNEISEKSEIFDDQFSVERPDGSNFTLKIRSTKLEDSAMYFCASSEQSGYSTDTQYFGPGTRLTVL.

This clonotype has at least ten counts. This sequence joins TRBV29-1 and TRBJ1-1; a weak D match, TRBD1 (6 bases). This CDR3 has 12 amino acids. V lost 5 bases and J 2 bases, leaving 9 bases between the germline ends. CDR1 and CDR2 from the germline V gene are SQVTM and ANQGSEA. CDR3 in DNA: TGCAGCGTTTTGGGACACAACACTGAAGCTTTCTTT. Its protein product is CSVLGHNTEAFF.

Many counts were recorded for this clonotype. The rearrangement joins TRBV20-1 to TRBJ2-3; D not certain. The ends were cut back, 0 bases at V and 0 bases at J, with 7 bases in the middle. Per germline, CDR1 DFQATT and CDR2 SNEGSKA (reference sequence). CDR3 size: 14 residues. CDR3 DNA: TGCAGTGCTAGAGATATGAGCAGCACAGATACGCAGTATTTT. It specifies CSARDMSSTDTQYF.

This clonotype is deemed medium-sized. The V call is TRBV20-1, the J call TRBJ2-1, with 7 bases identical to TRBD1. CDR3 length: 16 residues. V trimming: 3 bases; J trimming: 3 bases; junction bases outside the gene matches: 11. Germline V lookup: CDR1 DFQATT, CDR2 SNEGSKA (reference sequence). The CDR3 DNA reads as TGCAGTGCTAGGGGTATCATCCGGGACAGCTACAATGAGCAGTTCTTC. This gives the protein CSARGIIRDSYNEQFF.

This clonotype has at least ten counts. CDR3 DNA sequence: TGTGCCAGCGGTTCGCAAGAGACCCAGTACTTC. Protein product: CASGSQETQYF. This chain links TRBV2 with TRBJ2-5; D remains ambiguous. V was clipped by 8 bases and J by 2 bases, with 6 bases between them. CDR1 is SNHLY and CDR2 is FYNNEI in the germline V gene. The CDR3 sequence is 11 residues long. Drawing the rest from reference TRBV2 and TRBJ2-5, the complete variable domain is EPEVTQTPSHQVTQMGQEVILRCVPISNHLYFYWYRQILGQKVEFLVSFYNNEISEKSEIFDDQFSVERPDGSNFTLKIRSTKLEDSAMYFCASGSQETQYFGPGTRLLVL.

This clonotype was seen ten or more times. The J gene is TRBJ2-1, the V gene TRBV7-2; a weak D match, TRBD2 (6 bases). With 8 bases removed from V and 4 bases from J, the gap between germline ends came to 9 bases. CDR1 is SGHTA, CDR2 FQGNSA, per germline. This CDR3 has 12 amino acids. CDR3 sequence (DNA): TGTGCCAGCTACGGGAGTTACAATGAGCAGTTCTTC. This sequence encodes CASYGSYNEQFF.

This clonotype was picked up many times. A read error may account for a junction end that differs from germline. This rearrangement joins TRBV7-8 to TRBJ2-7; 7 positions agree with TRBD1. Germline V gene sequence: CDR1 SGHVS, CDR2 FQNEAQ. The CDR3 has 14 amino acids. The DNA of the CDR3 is TGTGCCAGCAGCTCGGTACAGGGGCTGAAAATAATACACTTC. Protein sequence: CASSSVQGLKIIHF.

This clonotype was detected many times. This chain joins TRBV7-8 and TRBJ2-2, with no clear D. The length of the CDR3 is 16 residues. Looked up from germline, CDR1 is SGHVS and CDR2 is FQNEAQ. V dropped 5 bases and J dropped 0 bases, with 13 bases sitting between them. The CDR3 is CASSQVAYPNTGELFF. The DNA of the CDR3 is TGTGCCAGCAGCCAAGTAGCATACCCGAACACCGGGGAGCTGTTTTTT. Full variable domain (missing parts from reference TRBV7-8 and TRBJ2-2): GAGVSQSPRYKVAKRGQDVALRCDPISGHVSLFWYQQALGQGPEFLTYFQNEAQLDKSGLPSDRFFAERPEGSVSTLKIQRTQQEDSAVYLCASSQVAYPNTGELFFGEGSRLTVL.

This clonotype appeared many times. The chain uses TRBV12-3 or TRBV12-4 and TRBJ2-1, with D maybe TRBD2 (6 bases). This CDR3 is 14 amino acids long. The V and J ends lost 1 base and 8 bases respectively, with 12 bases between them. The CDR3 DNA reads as TGTGCCAGCAGTTTAGAAGGGAGGCTCGATGAGCAGTTCTTC. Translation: CASSLEGRLDEQFF.

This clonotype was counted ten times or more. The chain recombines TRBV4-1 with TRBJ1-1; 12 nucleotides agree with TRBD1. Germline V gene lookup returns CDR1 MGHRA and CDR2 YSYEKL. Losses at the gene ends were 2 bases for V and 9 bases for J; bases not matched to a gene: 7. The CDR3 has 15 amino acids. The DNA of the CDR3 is TGCGCCAGCAGCCAATCCGGGACAGGGGGCCCTAAAGCTTTCTTT. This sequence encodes CASSQSGTGGPKAFF.

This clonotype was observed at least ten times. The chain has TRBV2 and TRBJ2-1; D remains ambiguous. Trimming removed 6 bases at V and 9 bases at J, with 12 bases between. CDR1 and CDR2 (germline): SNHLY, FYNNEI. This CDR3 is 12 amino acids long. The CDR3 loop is CASRRVAGEQFF. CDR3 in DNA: TGTGCCAGCAGGCGAGTAGCCGGTGAGCAGTTCTTC.

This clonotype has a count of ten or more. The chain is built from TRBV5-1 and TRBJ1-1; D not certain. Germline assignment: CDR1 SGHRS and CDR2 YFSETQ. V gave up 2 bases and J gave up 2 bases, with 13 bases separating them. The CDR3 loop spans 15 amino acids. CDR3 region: CASSFRLGPNTEAFF. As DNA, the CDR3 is TGCGCCAGCAGCTTTCGCTTGGGCCCCAACACTGAAGCTTTCTTT.

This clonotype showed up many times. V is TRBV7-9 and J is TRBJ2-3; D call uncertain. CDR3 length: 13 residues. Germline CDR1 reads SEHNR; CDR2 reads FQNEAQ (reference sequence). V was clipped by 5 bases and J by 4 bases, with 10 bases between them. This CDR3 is CASSRGASDTQYF. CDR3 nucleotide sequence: TGTGCCAGCAGCCGCGGAGCCTCAGATACGCAGTATTTT.